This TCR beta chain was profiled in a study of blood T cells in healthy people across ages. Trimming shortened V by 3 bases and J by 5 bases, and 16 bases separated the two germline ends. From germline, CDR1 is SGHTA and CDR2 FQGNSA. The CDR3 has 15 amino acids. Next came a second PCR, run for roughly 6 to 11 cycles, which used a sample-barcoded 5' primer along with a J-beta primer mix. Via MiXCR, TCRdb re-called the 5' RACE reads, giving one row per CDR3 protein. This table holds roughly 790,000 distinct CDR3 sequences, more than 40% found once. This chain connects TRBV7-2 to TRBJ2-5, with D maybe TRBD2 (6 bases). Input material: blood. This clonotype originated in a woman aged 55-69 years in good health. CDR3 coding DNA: TGTGCCAGCAGCTTTCTAGCGATGGGAGGTGAGACCCAGTACTTC. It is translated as CASSFLAMGGETQYF.